This TCR beta chain was documented in a study of blood T cell repertoires in COVID-19. Background on the study: T cells, B-cell-depleted T cells, or PBMCs provided the cDNA or gDNA that served as material.

Germline values: CDR1 LNHDA, CDR2 SQIVND (reference sequence). The V and J ends lost 5 bases and 10 bases, in that order; junction bases with no gene match: 10. This CDR3 is 13 amino acids long. How the authors handled the data: Using reference gene primer amplification, nucleated cell counts were estimated. Assay used: immunoSEQ multiplex PCR; TCRdb lists only in-frame clones, some missing. The D gene and trimming were derived from the DNA, and the V and J assignments and clone size from that table. The table records 300,000 to 450,000 clones, about 90% of them present only once. Clinical histories supplied by participants themselves formed the basis of cohort assignment. Recovered status in Cohort 3 required two negative PCRs, clearance, or symptom resolution.

Material: PBMCs or T cells enriched from blood (not recorded which). The TCR comes from a man aged 25 to 45 who had recovered from COVID-19. The rearrangement links TRBV19 to TRBJ1-1; 7 bases are a match to TRBD1. CDR3 protein: CASSLTGAPGAFF. Here the CDR3 DNA reads TGTGCCAGTAGTTTAACAGGGGCGCCCGGAGCTTTCTTT.